These T cell receptor beta chains were read from a single sample in a study of long-term antiretroviral therapy in people with HIV. This table comes from immunoSEQ multiplex PCR, and its TCRdb copy is limited to in-frame clones, with some not included. The sample has about 21,000 clones, roughly 84% seen once. The sequences come from unsorted PBMCs, collected at the start of antiretroviral therapy. All receptors derive from a man aged 50 to 59 with HIV. Both conserved end residues are trimmed from each CDR3. Fields, in order: J gene, V gene, CDR3 protein.

TRBJ2-2	TRBV5-1	ASSLDGTGDTGELF
TRBJ1-2	TRBV28	ASSPGGHYGYT
TRBJ1-2	TRBV11-2	ASSLVFKGSNYGYT
TRBJ2-5	TRBV6-5	ASSYSVQGWKTQY
TRBJ1-5	TRBV5-6	ASSLWGYSNQPQH
TRBJ2-5	TRBV18	ASSSGQGETQY
TRBJ1-1	TRBV2	ARNTEAF
TRBJ1-5	TRBV2	ASSLSTASNQPQH
TRBJ2-7	TRBV30	AWSAQLGDEQY
TRBJ2-1	TRBV5-1	ASSLALGTYNEQF
TRBJ2-6	TRBV7-3	ASSPAGAAGANVLT
TRBJ1-5	TRBV7-2	ASSKDRDQPQH
TRBJ2-3	TRBV7-2	ASSFGAPPDTQY
TRBJ1-4	TRBV11-2	ASSLGGKLF
TRBJ1-4	TRBV5-4	ASSSWDGEKLF
TRBJ1-2	TRBV5-4	ASSAKNREANYGYT
TRBJ2-7	TRBV27	ASSRDYLGEQY
TRBJ2-1	TRBV30	AWRTPRSSYNEQF
TRBJ2-7	TRBV9	ASSLTSGSYEQY
TRBJ1-2	TRBV11-3	ASSLDGETAYGYT
TRBJ1-2	TRBV6-6	ASSYSLPTGGGGYT
TRBJ2-7	TRBV25-1	ASTGAHEQY
TRBJ2-1	TRBV10-3	ATRGGDRGSNEQF
TRBJ1-1	TRBV30	AWSPWTGGNTEAF
TRBJ1-5	TRBV7-2	ASGTPLGTGVDQPQH
TRBJ1-2	TRBV6-5	ASSYSRTGGNYGYT
TRBJ1-2	TRBV4-1	ASSQGNTGPNNYGYT
TRBJ1-5	TRBV28	ASRPTGAPNPPQH
TRBJ2-1	TRBV11-2	ASSLASGKYNEQF
TRBJ1-1	TRBV20-1	SDHRNTEAF
TRBJ2-1	TRBV6-5	ASSFGQGGEQF